The 19 T cell receptor beta chains below come from one sample, sequenced in a study of T cell repertoires in cytomegalovirus infection. MiXCR was run by TCRdb on the reads, yielding one entry per CDR3 protein. Found here are approximately 500,000 distinct CDR3 sequences, approximately 15% of them singletons; the top ten hold 24%. The material sequenced was CD8+ T cells from PBMCs. All receptors derive from a human donor in good health (CMV status not recorded). Some clones in this sample may be carry-over from other donors' samples.

This clonotype was seen at least ten times. V usage is TRBV6-1 and J usage is TRBJ2-1; 12 nucleotides agree with TRBD2. The CDR3 contains 20 residues. The V and J ends lost 6 bases and 0 bases, in that order; junction bases with no gene match: 15. Per germline, CDR1 MNHNS and CDR2 SASEGT. The CDR3 reads CASSHMGWLAGGSSYNEQFF. The CDR3 DNA follows: TGTGCCAGCAGCCACATGGGGTGGCTAGCGGGAGGGTCCTCCTACAATGAGCAGTTCTTC.

The chain employs TRBV7-2 and TRBJ2-5; a weak D match, TRBD1 (6 bases). This CDR3 region has 11 residues. With 10 bases removed from V and 9 bases from J, the gap between germline ends came to 15 bases. The germline V gene has CDR1 SGHTA and CDR2 FQGNSA. CDR3 loop: CATPNEGAQYF. The CDR3 region has the DNA TGTGCCACCCCGAATGAGGGGGCCCAGTACTTC.

On this clonotype: A much larger clonotype is one base distant, so this may be a read error. The chain recombines TRBV6-2 or TRBV6-3 with TRBJ2-7; 9 bases line up with TRBD1. The germline V gene has CDR1 MNHEY and CDR2 SVGEGT. CDR3 size: 16 residues. The CDR3 region has the DNA TGTGCCAGCAGTTACAATAGGGGACAGGGATCCTACGAGCGGTACTTC. Its protein is CASSYNRGQGSYERYF.

The chain has TRBV29-1 and TRBJ2-7, with a possible D match to TRBD2 (5 bases). The V end was cut by 6 bases, the J end by 1 base, with 19 bases between. The CDR3 sequence is 15 residues long. Germline V gene sequence: CDR1 SQVTM, CDR2 ANQGSEA. The CDR3 DNA is TGCAGCGTAACCTTAGCGATTGTGAGATCCTACGAGCAGTACTTC. Amino acid sequence: CSVTLAIVRSYEQYF.

The rearrangement uses TRBV5-1 and TRBJ2-2, with a tentative D call TRBD1 (6 bases). CDR1 is SGHRS and CDR2 is YFSETQ in the germline V gene. This CDR3 spans 15 amino acids. The ends were cut back, 4 bases at V and 1 base at J, with 11 bases in the middle. CDR3 amino acids: CASSIGTQNTGELFF. The CDR3 nucleotides are TGCGCCAGCAGCATCGGGACACAGAACACCGGGGAGCTGTTTTTT.

This clonotype was counted a few times. The chain uses TRBV5-1 and TRBJ1-2, with unresolved D. Germline V lookup: CDR1 SGHRS, CDR2 YFSETQ. V was pared by 6 bases and J by 2 bases, with 8 bases between. The CDR3 has 12 residues. CDR3 protein: CASTDENYGYTF. As DNA, the CDR3 is TGCGCCAGCACGGACGAGAACTATGGCTACACCTTC.

The chain is built from TRBV29-1 and TRBJ2-1, with 11 bases lining up with TRBD2. With 1 base clipped from V and 5 bases from J, the junction kept 4 bases outside the gene matches. The CDR3 is 15 amino acids. Germline V CDR1 and CDR2: SQVTM, ANQGSEA. The CDR3 here is CSVEGGLAENNEQFF. The CDR3 coding sequence is TGCAGCGTTGAAGGGGGACTAGCGGAAAACAATGAGCAGTTCTTC.

This clonotype appeared a few times. This chain uses TRBV5-1 with TRBJ2-7, with D possibly matching TRBD1 (6 bases). Between the trimmed V and J ends, which lost 4 bases and 8 bases, there was a span of 13 bases. The CDR3 runs 12 residues. Germline V lookup: CDR1 SGHRS, CDR2 YFSETQ. The CDR3 DNA reads TGCGCCAGCAGCGGGGACACCACCCAGCAGTACTTC. Translation: CASSGDTTQQYF. The full variable domain, in which reference TRBV5-1 and TRBJ2-7 provide the parts outside the CDR3, is KAGVTQTPRYLIKTRGQQVTLSCSPISGHRSVSWYQQTPGQGLQFLFEYFSETQRNKGNFPGRFSGRQFSNSRSEMNVSTLELGDSALYLCASSGDTTQQYFGPGTRLTVT.

This clonotype was detected many times. V gene TRBV28 combines with J gene TRBJ2-2, with 12 positions matching TRBD2. Germline CDR1 reads MDHEN; CDR2 reads SYDVKM. V lost 2 bases, J lost 5 bases, and 3 bases stayed unmatched. This CDR3 contains 16 residues. CDR3 in amino acids: CASSLGLAGGTGELFF. Written as DNA, the CDR3 is TGTGCCAGCAGTTTAGGTCTAGCGGGAGGGACCGGGGAGCTGTTTTTT.

Here the CDR3 DNA reads TGTGCCATCAGTGTTGAAGAACCCCTAGCCAAAAACATTCAGTACTTC. Translating gives CAISVEEPLAKNIQYF. The V gene is TRBV10-3, the J gene TRBJ2-4; D is unresolved. V was cut by 4 bases and J by 0 bases, with 13 bases left in between. This CDR3 comprises 16 residues. Germline values: CDR1 ENHRY, CDR2 SYGVKD.

The chain has TRBV28 and TRBJ2-1; D is unresolved. This CDR3 is 11 amino acids long. Germline V gene sequence: CDR1 MDHEN, CDR2 SYDVKM. Trimming took off 7 bases at V and 15 bases at J, with 16 bases between the two ends. CDR3 in amino acids: CASNRVNDPFF. The CDR3 DNA is TGTGCCAGCAATCGGGTAAATGATCCGTTCTTC.

This clonotype appeared a few times. The genes are TRBV29-1 and TRBJ1-5, with D possibly matching TRBD1 (6 bases). The CDR3 has 13 residues. Trimming left V 5 bases short and J 3 bases short, with 11 bases between. Germline V gene lookup returns CDR1 SQVTM and CDR2 ANQGSEA. CDR3 in amino acids: CSVLGGDNQPQHF. In DNA form, the CDR3 reads TGCAGCGTTTTGGGGGGCGACAATCAGCCCCAGCATTTT.

This clonotype appeared many times. CDR3 bases: TGTGCCAGCAGCCCCGGGACGTGGGAAGTCGATGAGCAGTTCTTC. Translating it yields CASSPGTWEVDEQFF. The V and J genes are TRBV7-6 and TRBJ2-1, with D perhaps matching TRBD1 or TRBD2 (5 bases each). The CDR3 is 15 amino acids. V lost 5 bases, J lost 8 bases, and 19 bases lay in between. The germline V gene encodes CDR1 SGHVS and CDR2 FNYEAQ. Complete variable domain (other parts from reference TRBV7-6 and TRBJ2-1): GAGVSQSPRYKVTKRGQDVALRCDPISGHVSLYWYRQALGQGPEFLTYFNYEAQQDKSGLPNDRFSAERPEGSISTLTIQRTEQRDSAMYRCASSPGTWEVDEQFFGPGTRLTVL.

The chain combines TRBV28 with TRBJ2-3; 8 bases match TRBD2. V dropped 3 bases and J dropped 2; count of bases not matched to a gene: 10. Germline V gives CDR1 MDHEN, CDR2 SYDVKM. CDR3 length: 17 residues. In DNA, the CDR3 is TGTGCCAGCAGTTTTCCTGTTAGCGGGACCTACACAGATACGCAGTATTTT. Amino acid sequence: CASSFPVSGTYTDTQYF.

This clonotype has only a few counts. The chain has TRBV7-9 and TRBJ1-4; D gene uncertain. This CDR3 region has 14 residues. CDR1 SEHNR and CDR2 FQNEAQ come from the germline V gene (reference sequence). V lost 6 bases to trimming and J lost 3 bases, with 11 bases between them. This CDR3 reads CASSQLSANEKLFF. CDR3 DNA: TGTGCCAGCAGTCAGCTCTCGGCTAATGAAAAACTGTTTTTT.

J is TRBJ1-2 and V is TRBV20-1; D might be TRBD1 (5 bases). CDR1 DFQATT and CDR2 SNEGSKA come from the germline V gene (reference sequence). The CDR3 is made up of 16 amino acids. Trimming removed 3 bases from V and 4 bases from J, with 21 bases in between. The CDR3 nucleotides read TGCAGTGCTAGGGCTTCGAGGCAGGGCCCATTCTATGGCTACACCTTC. Protein: CSARASRQGPFYGYTF.

This clonotype appeared many times. The chain combines TRBV7-3 with TRBJ2-7; 12 bases agree with TRBD1. This CDR3 comprises 15 residues. V was pared by 5 bases and J by 5 bases, with 7 bases of the junction left unmatched. CDR1 SGHTA and CDR2 FQGTGA come from the germline V gene. The CDR3 DNA is TGTGCCAGCAGCCTTACCGGGACAGGGGGCAACGAGCAGTACTTC. This gives the protein CASSLTGTGGNEQYF.

Comments on this clonotype: The junction differs from germline at one of its ends, possibly a read error. The gene calls are TRBV5-1 and TRBJ2-1, with 8 bases fitting TRBD2. The CDR3 runs to 17 residues. Germline CDR1 is SGHRS and CDR2 is YFSETQ. CDR3 protein: CSSSLAGGAAMKNEQFF. CDR3 DNA: TGCTCCAGCAGCTTAGCCGGGGGGGCAGCAATGAAAAATGAGCAGTTCTTC.

This chain links TRBV19 with TRBJ1-1; D gene ambiguous. Germline V gives CDR1 LNHDA, CDR2 SQIVND (reference sequence). V was pared by 8 bases and J by 1 base, with 11 bases between. This CDR3 comprises 13 residues. The CDR3 loop reads CASGSKSNTEAFF. CDR3 coding DNA: TGTGCCAGTGGTTCTAAGTCGAACACTGAAGCTTTCTTT.